This entry lists 23 T cell receptor beta chains sequenced from one sample in a study of control samples from healthy donors and cancer patients. Clones were read by immunoSEQ multiplex PCR, and TCRdb kept only the in-frame ones, dropping some. Among 65,000 to 80,000 clones listed, around 90% were seen once. The sequenced material came from PBMCs. The receptors were gathered from a woman aged 55-75 years with head and neck cancer.

V and J are TRBV19 and TRBJ2-1; 9 nucleotides align to TRBD2. Germline-derived CDR1 and CDR2 are LNHDA and SQIVND (reference sequence). Unmatched junction bases numbered 7, after V lost 6 bases and J lost 4 bases. The CDR3 is 15 residues long. The chain's CDR3 is CASRWGGREYNEQFF. The DNA for the CDR3 is TGTGCCAGTAGGTGGGGCGGGAGGGAGTACAATGAGCAGTTCTTC.

This chain joins TRBV7-2 and TRBJ2-3; D not resolved. V shed 1 base and J shed 6 bases, with 11 bases lying between them. CDR3 length equals 14 residues. Germline-derived CDR1 and CDR2 are SGHTA and FQGNSA. The CDR3 region has the DNA TGTGCCAGCAGCTTAGTCGGGCCGGCGGATACGCAGTATTTT. This encodes CASSLVGPADTQYF.

As to this clone: Other DNA sequences within the sample encode an identical CDR3. The chain employs TRBV19 and TRBJ1-1, with a tentative D call TRBD1 (6 bases). The germline V and J ends were trimmed by 4 bases and 1 base, with 7 bases remaining between them. The CDR3 is 13 amino acids. The V gene's germline CDR1 is LNHDA and CDR2 SQIVND (reference sequence). The CDR3: CASSTTGNTEAFF. CDR3 bases: TGTGCCAGTAGTACGACAGGGAACACTGAAGCTTTCTTT.

This clone was found once. The J gene is TRBJ2-5, the V gene TRBV5-1; TRBD1 is a possible D gene (6 bases). CDR1 and CDR2 from the germline V gene are SGHRS and YFSETQ. The V and J ends lost 5 bases and 2 bases respectively, with 16 bases between them. The CDR3 is made up of 15 amino acids. CDR3 in amino acids: CASRGEQGSQETQYF. CDR3 nucleotide sequence: TGCGCCAGCAGGGGGGAACAGGGATCGCAAGAGACCCAGTACTTC.

The chain carries TRBV7-3 and TRBJ2-1, with 8 nucleotides matching TRBD2. Germline V gives CDR1 SGHTA, CDR2 FQGTGA. CDR3 size: 14 residues. J gave up 1 base and V 5 bases, and 1 base lay outside the gene matches. The CDR3 is CASSRGGSYNEQFF. The CDR3 region has the DNA TGTGCCAGCAGCCGGGGGGGATCCTACAATGAGCAGTTCTTC. Together with reference TRBV7-3 and TRBJ2-1, the CDR3 gives the full variable domain: GAGVSQTPSNKVTEKGKYVELRCDPISGHTALYWYRQSLGQGPEFLIYFQGTGAADDSGLPNDRFFAVRPEGSVSTLKIQRTERGDSAVYLCASSRGGSYNEQFFGPGTRLTVL.

The chain uses TRBV25-1 and TRBJ1-1; 8 bases agree with TRBD1. This CDR3 region has 13 residues. Trimming removed 5 bases from V and 3 bases from J; junction bases left unmatched: 2. Germline V gives CDR1 MGHDK, CDR2 SYGVNS. DNA of the CDR3: TGTGCCAGCAGTTACAGGGGGGACACTGAAGCTTTCTTT. Its translation is CASSYRGDTEAFF. Using reference TRBV25-1 and TRBJ1-1 for the parts outside the CDR3, the full variable domain is EADIYQTPRYLVIGTGKKITLECSQTMGHDKMYWYQQDPGMELHLIHYSYGVNSTEKGDLSSESTVSRIRTEHFPLTLESARPSHTSQYLCASSYRGDTEAFFGQGTRLTVV.

The chain carries TRBV3-1 (or the pseudogene TRBV3-2) and TRBJ1-2; tentatively, D is TRBD1 (5 bases). The ends were cut back, 5 bases at V and 1 base at J, with 14 bases in the middle. Germline V gene lookup returns CDR1 LGHDT and CDR2 YNNKEL (reference sequence). This CDR3 has 15 amino acids. The chain's CDR3 is CASSLSPTVNYGYTF. The CDR3 DNA is TGTGCCAGCAGCTTAAGCCCGACAGTTAACTATGGCTACACCTTC.

This sequence joins TRBV6-2 or TRBV6-3 and TRBJ1-2; the D is unclear. Germline V CDR1 and CDR2: MNHEY, SVGEGT. The CDR3 has 13 residues. V was trimmed by 5 bases and J by 8 bases, leaving 15 bases between them. The CDR3 coding sequence is TGTGCCAGCAGTACCGACACTGACTGGGGCTACACCTTC. It translates to CASSTDTDWGYTF.

This chain connects TRBV6-5 to TRBJ1-1; D gene ambiguous. CDR1 is MNHEY, CDR2 SVGAGI, per germline. V was cut by 5 bases and J by 5 bases, with 12 bases left in between. CDR3 length: 13 residues. CDR3 bases: TGTGCCAGCAGTAGAGTAACGAGGACTGAAGCTTTCTTT. Its protein is CASSRVTRTEAFF.

This chain uses TRBV7-8 with TRBJ2-2; D perhaps matches TRBD2 (6 bases). CDR1 is SGHVS and CDR2 is FQNEAQ in the germline V gene. Trimming pared 5 bases from V and 6 bases from J, leaving 16 bases between. The CDR3 has 15 amino acids. CDR3 sequence: CASSPLDYVPGELFF. The CDR3, as DNA: TGTGCCAGCAGCCCTCTGGACTACGTCCCCGGGGAGCTGTTTTTT.

V is TRBV4-3 and J is TRBJ2-3, with 10 bases lining up with TRBD2. The V gene's germline CDR1 is LGHNA and CDR2 YSLEER. V shed 3 bases and J 0 bases; nucleotides not matched to a gene: 3. The CDR3 contains 16 residues. CDR3 DNA sequence: TGCGCCAGCAGCCAGCGGACTAGCGGAAGCACAGATACGCAGTATTTT. Translating gives CASSQRTSGSTDTQYF.

The J gene is TRBJ1-4, the V gene TRBV6-2 or TRBV6-3; 7 bases agree with TRBD1. The V segment lost 2 bases and the J segment 13 bases; nucleotides outside the gene matches: 10. This CDR3 spans 14 amino acids. Germline lookup yields CDR1 MNHEY and CDR2 SVGEGT. The CDR3 DNA is TGTGCCAGCAGTTACAGAGTTTCGGCAGGGGGACTGTTTTTT. It yields the protein CASSYRVSAGGLFF.

This clone occurred once. The gene calls are TRBV29-1 and TRBJ2-3; no definite D call. Germline CDR1 SQVTM, CDR2 ANQGSEA. The CDR3 contains 14 residues. The V end lost 6 bases, the J end lost 2 bases, and 15 bases lay between the germline ends. The CDR3 loop is CSVNPALVTDTQYF. In nucleotides, the CDR3 is TGCAGCGTCAACCCAGCTCTCGTCACAGATACGCAGTATTTT.

This clone was seen more than once but under ten times. This rearrangement joins TRBV28 to TRBJ2-7; D remains unclear. The CDR3 is 16 amino acids. Germline V gene data show CDR1 as MDHEN and CDR2 as SYDVKM. V dropped 3 bases and J dropped 1 base, with 16 bases sitting between them. CDR3 nucleotide sequence: TGTGCCAGCAGTTTTCATTTATCGGTTCTTTCCTACGAGCAGTACTTC. Its translation is CASSFHLSVLSYEQYF. Full variable domain (outside the CDR3, taken from reference TRBV28 and TRBJ2-7): DVKVTQSSRYLVKRTGEKVFLECVQDMDHENMFWYRQDPGLGLRLIYFSYDVKMKEKGDIPEGYSVSREKKERFSLILESASTNQTSMYLCASSFHLSVLSYEQYFGPGTRLTVT.

This clone was found once. The rearrangement uses TRBV21-1 and TRBJ1-1. TRBV21-1 is a recognized pseudogene. The CDR3 extends over 15 amino acids. The CDR3 loop is CASSKATAQNTEAFF. In nucleotides, the CDR3 is TGTGCCAGCAGCAAAGCGACGGCGCAGAACACTGAAGCTTTCTTT.

Only a few counts were recorded for this clone. The rearrangement joins TRBV19 to TRBJ2-7, with D perhaps given as TRBD1 or TRBD2 (5 bases each). This CDR3 region has 15 residues. Trimming left V 1 base short and J 3 bases short, with 13 bases between. CDR1 and CDR2 (germline): LNHDA, SQIVND (reference sequence). This chain's CDR3 is CASSIGRDGYYEQYF. In DNA, the CDR3 is TGTGCCAGTAGTATAGGCCGGGACGGTTACTACGAGCAGTACTTC.

The rearrangement joins TRBV28 to TRBJ2-7; D uncertain. Deletions cut 2 bases from V and 6 bases from J, with 17 bases between. CDR3 length: 15 residues. Germline CDR1 is MDHEN and CDR2 is SYDVKM. CDR3 nucleotide sequence: TGTGCCAGCAGTTTACCTCAAACCACCGCGGCCGAGCAGTACTTC. It codes for CASSLPQTTAAEQYF.

The V and J genes are TRBV19 and TRBJ2-3; TRBD2 aligns across 8 bases. Per germline, CDR1 LNHDA and CDR2 SQIVND (reference sequence). CDR3 length: 16 amino acids. Trimming at V came to 2 bases and at J to 3 bases, leaving 7 bases not matched to a gene. Here the CDR3 reads CASSISAGGSTDTQYF. The CDR3 DNA reads as TGTGCCAGTAGTATAAGCGCGGGAGGATCGACAGATACGCAGTATTTT.

This clone was observed a handful of times. The chain is built from TRBV28 and TRBJ1-5, with unresolved D. This CDR3 contains 15 residues. V lost 2 bases, J lost 1 base, and 9 bases lay in between. Per the germline V gene, CDR1 is MDHEN and CDR2 is SYDVKM. CDR3 residues: CASSLRVTSNQPQHF. The DNA for the CDR3 is TGTGCCAGCAGTTTAAGGGTTACGAGCAATCAGCCCCAGCATTTT.

The chain carries TRBV3-1 (or the pseudogene TRBV3-2) and TRBJ2-3; 8 nucleotides align to TRBD1. The CDR3 is 16 amino acids. CDR1 is LGHDT, CDR2 YNNKEL, per germline (reference sequence). The V and J ends lost 3 bases and 5 bases, in that order; junction bases with no gene match: 10. The CDR3 DNA sequence: TGTGCCAGCAGCCACCCACTGGCAGGGGGCAGAGATACGCAGTATTTT. Translated: CASSHPLAGGRDTQYF.

The V call is TRBV27, the J call TRBJ1-5; no clear D gene. The ends were cut back, 4 bases at V and 7 bases at J, with 17 bases in the middle. The CDR3 runs to 15 residues. Germline V gene sequence: CDR1 MNHEY, CDR2 SMNVEV (reference sequence). The CDR3 DNA sequence: TGTGCCAGCAGTTGGGCGTGGGCGACTGGCCAGCCCCAGCATTTT. Residues: CASSWAWATGQPQHF.

V gene TRBV3-1 (or the pseudogene TRBV3-2) combines with J gene TRBJ1-1, with a weak D call TRBD1 (5 bases). V lost 3 bases and J lost 6, with 8 bases in between. CDR3 size: 12 residues. CDR1 LGHDT and CDR2 YNNKEL come from the germline V gene (reference sequence). DNA of the CDR3: TGTGCCAGCAGCCAGTCACAGGCTGAAGCTTTCTTT. Its protein product is CASSQSQAEAFF.

This chain joins TRBV29-1 and TRBJ2-1; D unclear. CDR1 and CDR2 (germline): SQVTM, ANQGSEA. CDR3 size: 13 residues. V lost 7 bases, J lost 0 bases, and 10 bases lay in between. The CDR3 nucleotides read TGCAGCGGCGACTTATTCTCCTACAATGAGCAGTTCTTC. Protein sequence: CSGDLFSYNEQFF.